The T cell receptor beta chain described here comes from a study of T cells after yellow fever vaccination. At the level of the study: Some fractions had low cell numbers, and these were prepared with SMART-Seq v4 Ultra Low Input. Study-level findings and limits: The study re-detected most primary-vaccination clones after the booster (nearly 97% CD4, roughly 90% CD8). It was a weaker secondary response, yet one that peaked faster, at day 5 versus 15. Few clonotypes appeared in both CD4 and CD8 compartments.

As concerns this clonotype: The antigen is not known.

TCRdb itself ran the 5' RACE reads through MiXCR, one entry per CDR3 protein. The table has 200,000 to 300,000 distinct CDR3 sequences, approximately 6.7% seen once; the top ten hold more than 1%. CDR3 size: 16 residues. Trimming took 6 bases from V and 0 from J, leaving 17 bases between them. Germline loops: CDR1 SQVTM, CDR2 ANQGSEA. This clonotype was sampled from a man aged 30-40 years who received the YFV17D yellow fever vaccine. The chain joins TRBV29-1 to TRBJ2-2; no clear D. The sequenced sample was CD4+ T cells sorted from PBMCs, obtained on the day of the yellow fever booster vaccination. CDR3 DNA: TGCAGCGTCCAGTTTCTTCACCAAGCGAACACCGGGGAGCTGTTTTTT. Translated, it gives CSVQFLHQANTGELFF.